These 16 T cell receptor beta chains were sequenced from one sample in a study of Ad26.COV2.S vaccination and SARS-CoV-2 variants. Treatment indicated: around 19 received Ad26.COV2.S at low or high dose, single or two shots; 5 received placebo; per-sample allocation not given. Day 63 after the first injection of vaccine or placebo was the sampling time. Here immunoSEQ multiplex PCR was the method, and the copy in TCRdb shows in-frame clones only, minus some. The table includes hundreds of thousands of clones, roughly 90% detected once. The sample here was peripheral blood, taken in a trial of Ad26.COV2.S vaccine versus placebo. These receptor sequences come from a person between 18 and 65 years old who received the Ad26.COV2.S COVID-19 vaccine or a placebo.

The chain has TRBV6-2 or TRBV6-3 and TRBJ2-1, with D perhaps TRBD2 (7 bases). In germline, CDR1 is MNHEY, CDR2 SVGEGT. With 6 bases removed from V and 6 bases from J, the gap between germline ends came to 15 bases. This CDR3 is built from 14 residues. CDR3 sequence reads: CASSLIRGANEQFF. The CDR3 bases are TGTGCCAGCAGCCTCATACGGGGGGCCAATGAGCAGTTCTTC.

The V gene is TRBV27, the J gene TRBJ2-1, with D unresolved. Trimming stripped 6 bases from V and 5 bases from J, with 8 bases between. The V gene's germline CDR1 is MNHEY and CDR2 SMNVEV (reference sequence). This CDR3 has 12 residues. CDR3 sequence: CASSRDHNEQFF. DNA of the CDR3: TGTGCCAGCAGCCGCGACCACAATGAGCAGTTCTTC.

J is TRBJ2-7 and V is TRBV18; 9 nucleotides line up with TRBD1. V lost 5 bases to trimming and J lost 3 bases; unmatched junction nucleotides: 8. This CDR3 is 15 amino acids long. Per germline, CDR1 KGHSH and CDR2 LQKENI. The CDR3 reads CASSVTGTGRYEQYF. The CDR3 DNA reads as TGTGCCAGCTCAGTTACCGGGACAGGGCGCTACGAGCAGTACTTC.

The chain is built from TRBV3-1 (or the pseudogene TRBV3-2) and TRBJ1-1; D may be TRBD1 (6 bases). The germline V and J ends were trimmed by 0 bases and 0 bases, with 17 bases remaining between them. The CDR3 contains 18 residues. Per germline, CDR1 LGHDT and CDR2 YNNKEL (reference sequence). For the CDR3, the DNA is TGTGCCAGCAGCCAAGAATGTAGGGGGACCCTCATGAACACTGAAGCTTTCTTT. Protein sequence: CASSQECRGTLMNTEAFF.

As regards this clone: The same CDR3 is also encoded by other DNA sequences in this sample. This chain links TRBV7-9 with TRBJ2-3, with 10 bases lining up with TRBD2. Germline assignment: CDR1 SEHNR and CDR2 FQNEAQ (reference sequence). The CDR3 has 14 amino acids. The trim removed 5 bases at V and 3 bases at J, leaving 2 bases unmatched. CDR3 loop: CASSLLAGTDTQYF. The CDR3 DNA reads TGTGCCAGCAGCCTACTAGCGGGAACAGATACGCAGTATTTT.

About this clone itself: Other nucleotide sequences from this sample produce the same CDR3. This chain connects TRBV18 to TRBJ1-2, with TRBD1 matching over 9 bases. The CDR3 has 14 residues. Germline CDR1 and CDR2: KGHSH and LQKENI. The V gene end was trimmed by 3 bases and the J gene end by 1 base; junction bases not matched to a gene: 0. CDR3 DNA: TGTGCCAGCTCACCGGGACAGGGTAACTATGGCTACACCTTC. Amino acids: CASSPGQGNYGYTF.

The chain recombines TRBV5-1 with TRBJ2-3; no clear D. The length of the CDR3 is 13 residues. V lost 3 bases, J lost 6 bases, and 11 bases lay in between. Looked up from germline, CDR1 is SGHRS and CDR2 is YFSETQ. The CDR3 nucleotides are TGCGCCAGCAGCTCATTCGACGGGGATACGCAGTATTTT. Translated, it gives CASSSFDGDTQYF. Looking up the rest from reference TRBV5-1 and TRBJ2-3 gives the full variable domain: KAGVTQTPRYLIKTRGQQVTLSCSPISGHRSVSWYQQTPGQGLQFLFEYFSETQRNKGNFPGRFSGRQFSNSRSEMNVSTLELGDSALYLCASSSFDGDTQYFGPGTRLTVL.

This chain links TRBV19 with TRBJ1-4, with D perhaps matching TRBD1 (6 bases). Trimming pared 4 bases from V and 7 bases from J, leaving 13 bases between. Germline V CDR1 and CDR2: LNHDA, SQIVND (reference sequence). The CDR3 sequence is 14 residues long. CDR3 sequence: CASSTGGGSEKLFF. The CDR3 coding sequence is TGTGCCAGTAGTACGGGAGGGGGAAGTGAAAAACTGTTTTTT.

This sequence joins TRBV30 and TRBJ2-7; D is unresolved. There are 12 residues in the CDR3. Per germline, CDR1 GTSNPN and CDR2 SVGIG (reference sequence). Trimming stripped 1 base from V and 3 bases from J, with 7 bases between. The CDR3 DNA reads TGTGCCTGGAGTGGGACCGTCTACGAGCAGTACTTC. It encodes CAWSGTVYEQYF.

The V and J genes are TRBV12-3 or TRBV12-4 and TRBJ1-1, with D unresolved. The CDR3 is 12 amino acids. The V gene lost 3 bases and the J gene lost 11 bases, with 13 bases spanning the gap. The DNA for the CDR3 is TGTGCCAGCAGTTTTTCGTCAGGAAACGCTTTCTTT. The encoded protein is CASSFSSGNAFF.

This clone has more than one count but fewer than ten. The chain couples TRBV11-2 to TRBJ2-7; D unclear. CDR3 length: 16 residues. Germline V gives CDR1 SGHAT, CDR2 FQNNGV. V lost 4 bases and J lost 4, with 20 bases in between. In DNA form, the CDR3 reads TGTGCCAGCAGCTCAATATCGGGCAGTCAAAAATACGAGCAGTACTTC. Protein: CASSSISGSQKYEQYF.

This rearrangement joins TRBV6-5 to TRBJ1-1; D remains unclear. V lost 5 bases, J lost 0 bases, and 7 bases lay in between. This CDR3 spans 13 amino acids. Germline CDR1 reads MNHEY; CDR2 reads SVGAGI. In DNA, the CDR3 is TGTGCCAGCAGTCGGCTCATGAACACTGAAGCTTTCTTT. Its protein is CASSRLMNTEAFF.

In this sample, this clone turned up once. The chain is built from TRBV6-6 and TRBJ2-7; 10 bases agree with TRBD1. CDR1 and CDR2 (germline): MNHNY, SVGAGI (reference sequence). V lost 5 bases and J lost 3; bases outside the gene matches: 25. The CDR3 contains 21 residues. CDR3 region: CASSLTRVGTGVSPRNYEQYF. Here the CDR3 DNA reads TGTGCCAGCAGTCTCACGCGGGTAGGGACAGGGGTCTCCCCCCGAAACTACGAGCAGTACTTC.

The chain employs TRBV11-2 and TRBJ1-2; D remains ambiguous. Per the germline V gene, CDR1 is SGHAT and CDR2 is FQNNGV. The V end lost 5 bases, the J end lost 4 bases, and 17 bases lay between the germline ends. The CDR3 has 15 residues. As DNA, the CDR3 is TGTGCCAGCAGCCCCCCCTTCGACGGACTCTATGGCTACACCTTC. It yields the protein CASSPPFDGLYGYTF.

This chain joins TRBV13 and TRBJ2-1, with 8 positions matching TRBD1. Unmatched junction bases numbered 4, after V lost 1 base and J lost 2 bases. Germline CDR1 PRHDT, CDR2 FYEKMQ (reference sequence). The CDR3 covers 16 residues. DNA of the CDR3: TGTGCCAGCAGCTTAGAGGGCAGGGGGCCCTACAATGAGCAGTTCTTC. It yields the protein CASSLEGRGPYNEQFF.

The chain links TRBV5-5 to TRBJ1-1, with 9 positions matching TRBD1. This CDR3 is 15 amino acids long. The germline CDR1 and CDR2 sequences are SGHKS and YYEKEE (reference sequence). V lost 2 bases and J lost 2; bases outside the gene matches: 4. CDR3 sequence reads: CASSFPGQGNTEAFF. CDR3 bases: TGTGCCAGCAGCTTCCCGGGACAGGGTAACACTGAAGCTTTCTTT.